These 27 T cell receptor beta chains share one sample of origin, sequenced in a study of cytomegalovirus exposure and HLA in healthy donors. The PCR employed 60 Vbeta primers together with 13 Jbeta primers. Sequencing used immunoSEQ multiplex PCR; TCRdb keeps in-frame clones, though not all of them. The sample yields some 90,000 clones, around three quarters seen once. What was sequenced was PBMCs. These receptors originate from a man aged 40-49 years in good health and CMV-seronegative.

The chain joins TRBV6-5 to TRBJ2-7; no clear D. The CDR3 has 12 amino acids. Germline V gives CDR1 MNHEY, CDR2 SVGAGI. V was trimmed by 5 bases and J by 1 base, leaving 6 bases between them. The DNA of the CDR3 is TGTGCCAGCAGTCCCCGGTCCTACGAGCAGTACTTC. Translation: CASSPRSYEQYF.

The chain recombines TRBV6-5 with TRBJ2-2; tentative D call: TRBD2 (5 bases). The CDR3 consists of 14 residues. Germline V CDR1 and CDR2: MNHEY, SVGAGI. V was pared by 0 bases and J by 12 bases, with 14 bases between. The CDR3 DNA sequence: TGTGCCAGCAGTTACTCACGAGCGGCTTGGAAGCTGTTTTTT. This sequence encodes CASSYSRAAWKLFF.

This chain joins TRBV21-1 and TRBJ1-5; the D segment call TRBD1 is taken from the table without a DNA check. TRBV21-1 counts as a pseudogene. This CDR3 is built from 15 residues. The CDR3 nucleotides are TGTGCCAGCAGCCATCAGGGTAATAGCAATCAGCCCCAGCATTTT. It codes for CASSHQGNSNQPQHF.

This rearrangement joins TRBV7-8 to TRBJ1-5; possible D gene TRBD1, 5 bases. Germline-derived CDR1 and CDR2 are SGHVS and FQNEAQ. Trimming took off 0 bases at V and 9 bases at J, with 15 bases between the two ends. The CDR3 length is 15 residues. CDR3 region: CASSLAGGAIRPQHF. DNA for the CDR3: TGTGCCAGCAGCTTAGCCGGAGGGGCTATCCGGCCCCAGCATTTT.

V gene TRBV4-1 combines with J gene TRBJ1-2; a possible D gene is TRBD1 (5 bases). The CDR3 is made up of 13 amino acids. The germline V gene has CDR1 MGHRA and CDR2 YSYEKL. V lost 4 bases and J 3 bases, leaving 9 bases between the germline ends. The CDR3: CASSLTGYYGYTF. CDR3 bases: TGCGCCAGCAGCCTTACAGGTTACTATGGCTACACCTTC.

This chain links TRBV13 with TRBJ1-6; perhaps TRBD1 as D (6 bases). CDR1 and CDR2 from the germline V gene are PRHDT and FYEKMQ (reference sequence). The V gene lost 6 bases and the J gene lost 9 bases, with 18 bases spanning the gap. This CDR3 region has 15 residues. CDR3 nucleotides: TGTGCCAGCAGTTTAACAGGGCTGGCAGGTTCACCCCTCCACTTT. Residues: CASSLTGLAGSPLHF.

CDR3: CASSLSVTVEQYF. The CDR3 region has the DNA TGTGCCAGCAGCTTATCCGTCACGGTCGAGCAGTACTTC. The chain joins TRBV7-2 to TRBJ2-7, with D unclear. Germline V CDR1 and CDR2: SGHTA, FQGNSA. Between the trimmed V and J ends, which lost 2 bases and 6 bases, there was a span of 11 bases. The CDR3 extends over 13 amino acids.

The table lists this clone with a count of one. The V and J genes are TRBV11-2 and TRBJ1-1, with a weak D call TRBD1 (5 bases). Germline CDR1 reads SGHAT; CDR2 reads FQNNGV. The CDR3 covers 15 residues. Trimming cost V 4 bases and J 6 bases, with 18 bases left between them. The CDR3 nucleotides are TGTGCCAGCAGCTCAGGCGAAAGGGGCTGGGCTGAAGCTTTCTTT. Translating gives CASSSGERGWAEAFF.

This chain connects TRBV7-9 to TRBJ1-1, with 9 bases lining up with TRBD1. Trimming took 7 bases from V and 4 from J; bases not matched to a gene: 16. Germline V gene data show CDR1 as SEHNR and CDR2 as FQNEAQ (reference sequence). This CDR3 comprises 17 residues. The CDR3 sequence is CASKTGTGYSLSTEAFF. The CDR3 region has the DNA TGTGCCAGCAAGACCGGGACAGGGTATTCATTAAGCACTGAAGCTTTCTTT.

The chain is built from TRBV29-1 and TRBJ2-1; 13 bases line up with TRBD2. Germline V gives CDR1 SQVTM, CDR2 ANQGSEA. V dropped 6 bases and J dropped 2; count of bases not matched to a gene: 1. The CDR3 totals 14 residues. CDR3 in amino acids: CSVGTSGAYNEQFF. The CDR3 coding sequence is TGCAGCGTCGGGACTAGCGGGGCCTACAATGAGCAGTTCTTC.

V and J are TRBV7-2 and TRBJ1-1; no clear D. The V and J ends lost 3 bases and 1 base respectively, with 6 bases between them. The germline V gene encodes CDR1 SGHTA and CDR2 FQGNSA. The CDR3 runs 13 residues. CDR3 sequence reads: CASSFVENTEAFF. CDR3 sequence (DNA): TGTGCCAGCAGCTTTGTAGAGAACACTGAAGCTTTCTTT.

This clone was seen just once. The gene calls are TRBV30 and TRBJ2-5, with a weak D call TRBD2 (6 bases). In germline, CDR1 is GTSNPN, CDR2 SVGIG (reference sequence). The CDR3 runs to 15 residues. Trimming stripped 4 bases from V and 4 bases from J, with 19 bases between. CDR3 coding DNA: TGTGCCTGGATACCAGTCGCGGGGCCGCTAGAGACCCAGTACTTC. As protein: CAWIPVAGPLETQYF.

The rearrangement links TRBV15 to TRBJ2-6; the match to TRBD1 covers 7 bases. Germline-derived CDR1 and CDR2 are LNHNV and YYDKDF (reference sequence). This CDR3 comprises 16 residues. Unmatched junction bases numbered 6, after V lost 5 bases and J lost 2 bases. CDR3 sequence reads: CATSGDRAPGANVLTF. DNA for the CDR3: TGTGCCACCAGCGGCGACAGGGCCCCTGGGGCCAACGTCCTGACTTTC. The full variable domain, with the rest looked up from reference TRBV15 and TRBJ2-6, is DAMVIQNPRYQVTQFGKPVTLSCSQTLNHNVMYWYQQKSSQAPKLLFHYYDKDFNNEADTPDNFQSRRPNTSFCFLDIRSPGLGDTAMYLCATSGDRAPGANVLTFGAGSRLTVL.

This sequence joins TRBV27 and TRBJ1-2, with TRBD1 as a possible D gene (5 bases). Germline V gene data show CDR1 as MNHEY and CDR2 as SMNVEV (reference sequence). The ends were cut back, 5 bases at V and 7 bases at J, with 17 bases in the middle. The CDR3 length is 14 residues. This CDR3 is CASSSVGARSGYTF. The DNA of the CDR3 is TGTGCCAGCAGTAGTGTAGGGGCAAGGTCTGGCTACACCTTC.

The chain is built from TRBV10-3 and TRBJ2-7, with D tentatively TRBD2 (6 bases). The V end lost 2 bases, the J end lost 9 bases, and 14 bases lay between the germline ends. Per germline, CDR1 ENHRY and CDR2 SYGVKD. This CDR3 comprises 13 residues. The CDR3 sequence is CAISEGAGGGQYF. The CDR3 region has the DNA TGTGCCATCAGTGAGGGTGCCGGGGGAGGGCAGTACTTC.

This clone came up a few times. The chain recombines TRBV6-4 with TRBJ2-5, with TRBD2 identical over 8 bases. Looked up from germline, CDR1 is MRHNA and CDR2 is SNTAGT. The CDR3 totals 15 residues. Trimming at V came to 3 bases and at J to 1 base, leaving 4 bases not matched to a gene. The DNA of the CDR3 is TGTGCCAGCAGTGAGGGCGGGGGGCTCCAAGAGACCCAGTACTTC. Translation: CASSEGGGLQETQYF.

The chain combines TRBV7-9 with TRBJ1-2, with TRBD1 matching 7 bases. Per germline, CDR1 SEHNR and CDR2 FQNEAQ (reference sequence). The CDR3 is 12 amino acids. J gave up 6 bases and V 5 bases, and 3 bases lay outside the gene matches. The CDR3 DNA is TGTGCCAGCAGCCCCGACAGGGATGGCTACACCTTC. As protein: CASSPDRDGYTF.

The V call is TRBV4-2, the J call TRBJ2-1; D is possibly TRBD2 (7 bases). The V gene lost 2 bases and the J gene lost 9 bases, with 17 bases spanning the gap. The CDR3 contains 15 residues. CDR1 is LGHNA and CDR2 is YNFKEQ in the germline V gene. The CDR3, as DNA: TGTGCCAGCAGCCAAACTAATCTGGGGGGGCGTGAGCAGTTCTTC. Protein product: CASSQTNLGGREQFF.

V is TRBV7-2 and J is TRBJ1-2, with D tentatively TRBD1 (6 bases). The V gene lost 6 bases and the J gene lost 0 bases, with 14 bases spanning the gap. CDR1 is SGHTA and CDR2 is FQGNSA in the germline V gene. This CDR3 is 15 amino acids long. CDR3 region: CASSPYRTANYGYTF. The CDR3 nucleotides are TGTGCCAGCAGTCCTTACCGGACAGCTAACTATGGCTACACCTTC.

This rearrangement joins TRBV28 to TRBJ2-7; 9 nucleotides align to TRBD1. V shed 5 bases, J shed 3 bases, and the junction held 2 bases outside the gene matches. This CDR3 has 13 amino acids. Germline V lookup: CDR1 MDHEN, CDR2 SYDVKM. Written as DNA, the CDR3 is TGTGCCAGCAGTGGGACAGGGAACTACGAGCAGTACTTC. Translating gives CASSGTGNYEQYF.

CDR3 coding DNA: TGTGCCAGCTCACCCAGGGTAGTAGAGGAGACCCAGTACTTC. Its protein product is CASSPRVVEETQYF. This chain joins TRBV18 and TRBJ2-5; D possibly corresponds to TRBD1 (5 bases). The germline V and J ends were trimmed by 3 bases and 5 bases, with 13 bases remaining between them. The CDR3 consists of 14 residues. From germline, CDR1 is KGHSH and CDR2 LQKENI.

The chain has TRBV9 and TRBJ2-2, with TRBD1 identical over 8 bases. Germline V CDR1 and CDR2: SGDLS, YYNGEE. This CDR3 has 16 amino acids. V trimming: 4 bases; J trimming: 5 bases; junction bases outside the gene matches: 10. The CDR3 protein is CASSLPGGDRTGELFF. The CDR3 DNA is TGTGCCAGCAGCCTCCCGGGCGGGGACAGGACCGGGGAGCTGTTTTTT.

The V gene is TRBV4-1, the J gene TRBJ1-6; TRBD1 matches at 9 bases. There are 16 residues in the CDR3. Per the germline V gene, CDR1 is MGHRA and CDR2 is YSYEKL. J gave up 5 bases and V 2 bases, and 4 bases lay outside the gene matches. CDR3 sequence reads: CASSQTGQGNNSPLHF. CDR3 sequence (DNA): TGCGCCAGCAGCCAAACGGGACAGGGAAATAATTCACCCCTCCACTTT.

The chain combines TRBV18 with TRBJ1-3; D is unresolved. The CDR3 is made up of 15 amino acids. CDR1 and CDR2 (germline): KGHSH, LQKENI. Trimming stripped 1 base from V and 1 base from J, with 8 bases between. The CDR3 here is CASSPQAASGNTIYF. CDR3 nucleotide sequence: TGTGCCAGCTCACCACAAGCTGCGTCTGGAAACACCATATATTTT.

This clone has a single count. The chain uses TRBV11-2 and TRBJ2-5, with a possible D match to TRBD2 (5 bases). There are 14 residues in the CDR3. Germline assignment: CDR1 SGHAT and CDR2 FQNNGV. V shed 1 base and J shed 4 bases, with 10 bases lying between them. Here the CDR3 DNA reads TGTGCCAGCAGCTTAGGATCTAGCCCAGAGACCCAGTACTTC. Amino acids: CASSLGSSPETQYF.

In this sample, this clone turned up a few times. CDR3 residues: CASSHRTGSPEQYF. CDR3 DNA: TGCGCCAGCAGCCACCGAACAGGGAGCCCCGAGCAGTACTTC. This chain connects TRBV4-1 to TRBJ2-7, with TRBD1 as a possible D gene (6 bases). The CDR3 covers 14 residues. The V end was cut by 3 bases, the J end by 6 bases, with 15 bases between. Germline CDR1 reads MGHRA; CDR2 reads YSYEKL.

The chain is built from TRBV18 and TRBJ2-2; 15 bases align to TRBD2. V trimming: 3 bases; J trimming: 0 bases; junction bases outside the gene matches: 5. This CDR3 has 19 residues. Looked up from germline, CDR1 is KGHSH and CDR2 is LQKENI. Here the CDR3 DNA reads TGTGCCAGCTCACCGGGACTAGCGGGGGGACCCGCGAACACCGGGGAGCTGTTTTTT. Translating gives CASSPGLAGGPANTGELFF.